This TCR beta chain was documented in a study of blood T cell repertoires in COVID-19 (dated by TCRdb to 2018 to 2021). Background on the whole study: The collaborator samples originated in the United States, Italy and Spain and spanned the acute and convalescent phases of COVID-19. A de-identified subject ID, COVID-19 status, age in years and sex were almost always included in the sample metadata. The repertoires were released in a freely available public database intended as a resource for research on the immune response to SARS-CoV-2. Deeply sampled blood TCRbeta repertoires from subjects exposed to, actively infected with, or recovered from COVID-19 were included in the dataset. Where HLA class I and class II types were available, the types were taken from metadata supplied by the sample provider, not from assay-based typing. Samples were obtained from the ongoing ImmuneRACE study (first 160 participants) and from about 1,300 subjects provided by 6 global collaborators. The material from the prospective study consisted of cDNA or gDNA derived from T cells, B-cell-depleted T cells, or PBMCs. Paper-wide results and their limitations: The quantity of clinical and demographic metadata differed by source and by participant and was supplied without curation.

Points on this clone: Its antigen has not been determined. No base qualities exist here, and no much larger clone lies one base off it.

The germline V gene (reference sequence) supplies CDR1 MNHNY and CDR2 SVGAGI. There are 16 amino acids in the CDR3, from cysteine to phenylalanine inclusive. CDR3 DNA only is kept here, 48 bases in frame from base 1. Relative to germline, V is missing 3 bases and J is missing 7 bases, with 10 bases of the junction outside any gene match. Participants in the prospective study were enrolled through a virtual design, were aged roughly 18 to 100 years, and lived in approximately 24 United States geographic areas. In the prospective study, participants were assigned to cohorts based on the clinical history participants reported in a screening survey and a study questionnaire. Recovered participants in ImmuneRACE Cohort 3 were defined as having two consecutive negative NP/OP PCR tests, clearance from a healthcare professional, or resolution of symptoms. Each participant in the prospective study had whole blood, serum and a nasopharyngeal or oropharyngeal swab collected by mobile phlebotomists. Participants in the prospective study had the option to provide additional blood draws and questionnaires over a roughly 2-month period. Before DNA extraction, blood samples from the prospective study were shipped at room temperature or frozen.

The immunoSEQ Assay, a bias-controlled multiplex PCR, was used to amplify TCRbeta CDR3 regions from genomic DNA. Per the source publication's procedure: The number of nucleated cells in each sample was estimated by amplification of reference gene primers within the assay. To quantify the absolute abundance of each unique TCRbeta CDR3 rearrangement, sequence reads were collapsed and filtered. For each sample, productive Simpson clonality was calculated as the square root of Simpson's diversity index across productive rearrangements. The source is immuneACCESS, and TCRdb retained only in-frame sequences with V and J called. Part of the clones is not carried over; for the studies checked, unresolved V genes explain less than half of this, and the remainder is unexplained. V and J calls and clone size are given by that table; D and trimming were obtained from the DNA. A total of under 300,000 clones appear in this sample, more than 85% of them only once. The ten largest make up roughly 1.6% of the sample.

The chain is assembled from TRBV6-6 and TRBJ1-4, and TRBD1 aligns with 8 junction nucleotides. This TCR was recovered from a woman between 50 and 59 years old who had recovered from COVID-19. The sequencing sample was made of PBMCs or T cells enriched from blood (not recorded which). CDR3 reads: CASSYPTGGVREKLFF. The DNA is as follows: TGTGCCAGCAGTTATCCAACAGGGGGAGTTCGTGAAAAACTGTTTTTT.